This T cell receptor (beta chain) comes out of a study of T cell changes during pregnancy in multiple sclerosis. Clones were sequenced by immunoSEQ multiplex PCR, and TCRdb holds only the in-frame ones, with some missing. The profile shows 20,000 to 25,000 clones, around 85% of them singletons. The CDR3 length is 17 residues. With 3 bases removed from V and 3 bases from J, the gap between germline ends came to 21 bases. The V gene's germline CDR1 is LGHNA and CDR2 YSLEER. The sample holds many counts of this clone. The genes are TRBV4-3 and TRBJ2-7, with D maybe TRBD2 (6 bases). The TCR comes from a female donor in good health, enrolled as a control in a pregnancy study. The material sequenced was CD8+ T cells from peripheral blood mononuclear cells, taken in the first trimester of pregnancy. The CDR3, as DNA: TGCGCCAGCAGCCAGGGCGGGGTCCCGGGGGAGGACTACGAGCAGTACTTC. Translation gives CASSQGGVPGEDYEQYF.